The TCR beta chain under discussion was sequenced for a study of shared clonotypes between healthy human individuals (dated by TCRdb to 2020 to 2021). Regarding the research as a whole: The cohort comprised two women and a few men aged 18 to 49 years. For each donor, CD4 naive and CD4 memory were each given three plates, CD8 naive was given two plates, and CD8 memory was given one plate. To estimate repertoire size and how much clonotypes are shared between individuals, the study performed deep sequencing of blood TCR repertoires from about 5 healthy adults. Different laboratories and diverse techniques were used to prepare libraries and sequence TCR repertoires, to increase sequencing depth and limit assay-specific biases. Each donor's leukapheresis produced roughly between roughly 0.85 and 9.5 billion PBMCs. Beyond this particular receptor, the publication reports: Only blood was sampled, and tissue TCR repertoires likely differ from those in blood. Pairwise subsampling indicated that sequencing depth was expected to affect the degree of clonotype sharing among donors. Because the study included only a small number of donors, the genetic and exposure-history diversity represented was limited. Across a handful of donors, about 5% of naive CD4, roughly 3.4% of naive CD8, roughly 2.3% of memory CD4, and over 0.35% of memory CD8 clonotypes were shared. Higher generation probabilities were observed for clonotypes shared by all four sorted-subset donors than for non-shared clonotypes. Estimated clonotype richness was generally larger for naive than for memory subsets. Incomplete sequencing was indicated by rarefaction of sorted-subset datasets, despite the large sequencing depth.

Concerning this clone itself: Its antigen remains undetermined. Within one base of it there is no much larger clone, and no base qualities were kept.

TCR CDR3 regions were amplified from genomic DNA by multiplex PCR using the deep immunoSEQ assay. Extracted genomic DNA from each cell subset was distributed evenly across all wells of several immunoSEQ 96-well plates, and each plate was treated as a replicate. Each replicate PCR for sorted subsets received 150 to 250 ng genomic DNA, equal to around 32,000 T cell genomes. The purified libraries were quantified using a Qubit 3.0 fluorometer, sized with a Bioanalyzer 2100, and then quantified again using the KAPA Library Quantification kit. A separate single-read 150-cycle Illumina NextSeq 550 flow cell was used to sequence each immunoSEQ 96-well plate. For the original study's pipeline: Because the immunoSEQ output held only junctional sequences and lacked quality scores, the filtering could not match the filtering applied to full-length reads. Sequences were annotated with PyIR, a Python wrapper for IgBLAST v1.9, using IMGT germline references to assign V/J genes and CDR3. Reads were removed for weak V/J assignments (E-value above 1e-6), missing CDR3, stop codons, out-of-frame junctions, or ambiguous translated residues. A V3J clonotype was defined by an identical inferred V gene, J gene, and CDR3 amino acid sequence. The percentage overlap between two repertoires was calculated by dividing the number of shared unique clonotypes by the size of the smaller repertoire. Three approaches were used to assess repertoire richness: RTK rarefaction, the Chao1 estimator, and Recon v2.1 estimates of unobserved clonotypes. Generation probabilities for all TCRbeta clonotypes obtained by the gDNA method from a handful of donors were computed using OLGA. TCRdb carries this immuneACCESS record with in-frame sequences only. Its versions omit some clonotypes, under half of them owing to an unresolved V gene in the studies checked, with the rest unexplained. Clone size and the V and J calls come from that table; the DNA yielded D and trimming. The sample data list 2.3 million or so clones, and approximately 95% of these were observed just once. Around 0.4% of the sample goes to the ten largest clones.

Trimming takes 5 bases off V and 3 bases off J; junction bases not matched to a gene: 8. CDR1 and CDR2, per the germline V gene, are MNHEY and SVGAGI. Measured from the cysteine to the phenylalanine, the CDR3 is 15 residues long. Only the CDR3 region is kept as DNA, spanning 45 bases read in frame from base 1. Donors were healthy HIV-negative adults with no recently reported acute infections or vaccinations. Every donor was a Caucasian adult living in Nashville, Tennessee, USA. CD4+ T cells were enriched through magnetic negative selection, after which naive cells were positively selected on CD45RA and the remaining negative fraction served as the memory subset. After blood collection by leukapheresis, PBMCs were isolated using Ficoll-Histopaque density gradient centrifugation and then cryopreserved in the vapor phase of liquid nitrogen. Purity and quantity of every magnetically sorted T cell population were checked by analytical flow cytometry. From each sorted fraction, genomic DNA was isolated and quantified by UV absorbance on a Nanodrop 2000c.

This receptor was identified in a man between 18 and 29 years old in good health. Some clones in this sample may be carry-over from other donors' samples. The chain is made from TRBV6-5 and TRBJ2-5, and 8 bases in between align with TRBD2. Sample: naive CD4+ T cells from PBMCs. The cell subset or site tag for this specimen amounts to: CD45RA+ positively selected. The CDR3: CASSRAGDRKETQYF. The sequenced DNA: TGTGCCAGCAGTCGAGCGGGAGACAGGAAAGAGACCCAGTACTTC.